Below, one TCR beta chain is given with its context. What it binds is unknown. Repertoires were generated with immunoSEQ multiplex PCR, while TCRdb's copy carries only in-frame clones and drops some. The profile shows 15,000 to 20,000 clones, more than 85% of them singletons. Germline CDR1 is MNHEY and CDR2 is SVGAGI. The CDR3 is 14 residues long. Trimming pared 2 bases from V and 9 bases from J, leaving 16 bases between. The entry originates in a study of OX40 agonist ivuxolimab in advanced cancers. General study findings and limits: Researchers did not establish what antigens the expanded peripheral T cells target. There was clonal expansion of CD4+ and CD8+ blood T cells by week 6 at 0.1 to 3.0 mg/kg.

Cycle 7 day 1, cycle 4 day 1, and baseline were the timepoints at which blood was sampled. This chain links TRBV6-5 with TRBJ2-5; D may correspond to TRBD1 or TRBD2 (5 bases each). This clonotype was sampled from an adult with an advanced solid tumor such as melanoma, head and neck, liver or kidney cancer. Sequencing was performed on CD4+ or CD8+ T cells sorted from blood, taken in a trial of the OX40 agonist ivuxolimab. The CDR3, as DNA: TGTGCCAGCAGTTACGTCTCCGGGACCCCGGCCCAGTACTTC. It codes for CASSYVSGTPAQYF.